The 20 T cell receptor beta chains presented below share a single source sample, sequenced in a study of blood T cells in healthy people across ages. Then a second PCR, running roughly 7 to 11 cycles, was carried out with a sample-barcoded 5' primer and a J-beta primer mix. TCRdb recomputed calls from the 5' RACE reads with MiXCR, one row per CDR3 protein. Of about 700,000 distinct CDR3 sequences detected, approximately 31% appear once; the ten largest clones hold less than 20%. The specimen was blood. The receptors shown here come from a woman older than 75 in good health.

Turning to this clonotype: A single base separates this from a much larger clone, so it may be a read error. This chain joins TRBV20-1 and TRBJ2-7, with 14 bases that match TRBD2. The junction had 17 bases not matched to a gene; V was cut back by 4 bases and J by 0 bases. Germline assignment: CDR1 DFQATT and CDR2 SNEGSKA (reference sequence). This CDR3 comprises 20 residues. The CDR3 region is CSAIPLPGLAGEYSSYEQYF. DNA for the CDR3: TGCAGTGCTATTCCTCTTCCGGGACTAGCGGGGGAGTACAGCTCCTACGAGCAGTACTTC.

In the case of this clonotype: This may come from a read error, since a much larger clone is one base off. This sequence joins TRBV5-1 and TRBJ2-6; the match to TRBD1 covers 9 bases. This CDR3 is 19 amino acids long. CDR1 SGHRS and CDR2 YFSETQ come from the germline V gene. The CDR3 here is CASSQRPGQGPSGANVRTF. The CDR3, as DNA: TGCGCCAGCAGCCAGAGACCGGGACAGGGACCCTCTGGGGCCAACGTCCGGACTTTC.

This chain joins TRBV12-3 or TRBV12-4 and TRBJ2-4; 9 bases align to TRBD2. Near its end, the DNA agrees better with TRBJ2-7, so the J call may be wrong. There are 15 residues in the CDR3. The CDR3 reads CASGPSSGISYEQYF. DNA of the CDR3: TGTGCCAGCGGTCCCTCTAGCGGGATCTCCTACGAGCAGTACTTC.

The V and J genes are TRBV5-1 and TRBJ2-7; TRBD2 matches 10 bases. The closer fit of TRBJ2-5 to the DNA end suggests the J call may be wrong. CDR3 size: 15 residues. Germline V gene sequence: CDR1 SGHRS, CDR2 YFSETQ. The CDR3 nucleotides are TGCGCCAGCAGCTTGCAAGCGGGGGGGGCAGAGACCCAGTACTTC. It translates to CASSLQAGGAETQYF.

The sample holds many counts of this clonotype. A much larger clone is a single base away; this may be a read error. The gene calls are TRBV3-1 and TRBJ2-5; no clear D. The CDR3 covers 13 residues. Germline CDR1 reads LGHDT; CDR2 reads YNNKEL (reference sequence). Trimming shortened V by 4 bases and J by 4 bases, and 10 bases separated the two germline ends. The CDR3 sequence: CASSRGERETQYF. The CDR3 nucleotides are TGTGCCAGCAGCCGAGGAGAGCGAGAGACCCAGTACTTC.

This clonotype was observed at least ten times. The chain joins TRBV7-2 to TRBJ2-1; the match to TRBD2 covers 8 bases. From germline, CDR1 is SGHTA and CDR2 FQGNSA. J gave up 3 bases and V 8 bases, and 3 bases lay outside the gene matches. This CDR3 has 13 amino acids. This CDR3 is CASRGGRYNEQFF. CDR3 bases: TGTGCCAGCCGCGGGGGGCGCTACAATGAGCAGTTCTTC.

With respect to this clonotype: This could be a read error, since a much larger clone is one nucleotide away. The chain couples TRBV7-8 to TRBJ2-1; D not certain. Germline CDR1 and CDR2: SGHVS and FQNEAQ. There are 15 residues in the CDR3. Trimming removed 7 bases from V and 10 bases from J, with 23 bases in between. CDR3 nucleotide sequence: TGTGCCAGCAACTCCTCAACCGGGTCCCGCGGCGAGCAGTTCTTC. It is translated as CASNSSTGSRGEQFF.

This clonotype has a count of ten or more. This rearrangement joins TRBV19 to TRBJ2-1; D remains ambiguous. Deletions cut 6 bases from V and 7 bases from J, with 10 bases between. The germline CDR1 and CDR2 sequences are LNHDA and SQIVND (reference sequence). This CDR3 has 12 residues. The CDR3 loop is CASSAFVNEQFF. The CDR3 DNA reads TGTGCCAGTAGCGCTTTCGTGAATGAGCAGTTCTTC.

In its sample, this clonotype was seen many times. V usage is TRBV12-3 or TRBV12-4 and J usage is TRBJ1-6; possible D gene TRBD1, 5 bases. The CDR3 is made up of 15 amino acids. V was shortened by 1 base and J by 7 bases, with 11 bases between the two germline ends. CDR3 protein: CASSLGGEVNSPLHF. The CDR3 nucleotides are TGTGCCAGCAGTTTAGGGGGGGAGGTCAATTCACCCCTCCACTTT.

The chain combines TRBV29-1 with TRBJ1-1; possible D gene TRBD1, 5 bases. CDR3 length equals 12 residues. Germline CDR1 reads SQVTM; CDR2 reads ANQGSEA. V lost 2 bases and J 4 bases, leaving 8 bases between the germline ends. The CDR3 loop reads CSVEKGVTEAFF. In DNA form, the CDR3 reads TGCAGCGTTGAAAAAGGGGTCACTGAAGCTTTCTTT.

The sample holds many counts of this clonotype. The chain has TRBV25-1 and TRBJ1-5, with D unresolved. The length of the CDR3 is 15 residues. Germline assignment: CDR1 MGHDK and CDR2 SYGVNS. V lost 8 bases and J lost 0, with 14 bases in between. Here the CDR3 DNA reads TGTGCCAGCGGGATAATCGGGTATAGCAATCAGCCCCAGCATTTT. Translating gives CASGIIGYSNQPQHF.

The chain links TRBV7-9 to TRBJ2-4; 8 nucleotides agree with TRBD2. Germline V gene sequence: CDR1 SEHNR, CDR2 FQNEAQ (reference sequence). The CDR3 is made up of 14 amino acids. The J segment lost 1 base and the V segment lost 10 bases, leaving 6 bases of the junction unmatched. In DNA form, the CDR3 reads TGTGCCACCAAAGGCGGGGGGGCCAAAAACATTCAGTACTTC. Translating it yields CATKGGGAKNIQYF.

The table lists this clonotype with many counts. Here the CDR3 reads CASSLAATVVNEQFF. CDR3 DNA sequence: TGCGCCAGCAGCTTGGCGGCGACAGTTGTAAATGAGCAGTTCTTC. The V gene is TRBV5-1, the J gene TRBJ2-1; the D gene is possibly TRBD1 (5 bases). The germline gives CDR1 SGHRS, CDR2 YFSETQ. The CDR3 consists of 15 residues. V was cut by 0 bases and J by 7 bases, with 14 bases left in between.

This clonotype was observed at least ten times. The chain joins TRBV28 to TRBJ1-6; D might be TRBD1 (5 bases). The CDR3 extends over 17 amino acids. In germline, CDR1 is MDHEN, CDR2 SYDVKM. The V end lost 7 bases, the J end lost 6 bases, and 22 bases lay between the germline ends. CDR3: CASISTGRAMGNSPLHF. The CDR3 DNA reads as TGTGCCAGCATCTCAACCGGCAGGGCAATGGGTAATTCACCCCTCCACTTT.

The J gene is TRBJ1-6, the V gene TRBV5-1, with D uncertain. Germline V lookup: CDR1 SGHRS, CDR2 YFSETQ. The CDR3 covers 14 residues. V was shortened by 0 bases and J by 6 bases, with 7 bases between the two germline ends. CDR3 in DNA: TGCGCCAGCAGCTTGGGACACTCTAATTCACCCCTCCACTTT. This encodes CASSLGHSNSPLHF.

V gene TRBV5-1 combines with J gene TRBJ2-1, with a weak D call TRBD1 (6 bases). This CDR3 contains 13 residues. The V end lost 0 bases, the J end lost 6 bases, and 7 bases lay between the germline ends. The germline CDR1 and CDR2 sequences are SGHRS and YFSETQ. This CDR3 is CASSLGQVNEQFF. The CDR3 DNA is TGCGCCAGCAGCTTGGGACAGGTCAATGAGCAGTTCTTC.

The chain couples TRBV7-6 to TRBJ2-5; D is possibly TRBD1 (5 bases). V lost 1 base and J lost 4, with 19 bases in between. The CDR3 loop spans 17 amino acids. CDR1 is SGHVS and CDR2 is FNYEAQ in the germline V gene. The CDR3 nucleotides are TGTGCCAGCAGCTTAGAGGGAAGGGGCCCTCCAGGAGAGACCCAGTACTTC. Residues: CASSLEGRGPPGETQYF.

Many counts were recorded for this clonotype. J is TRBJ2-5 and V is TRBV20-1, with D tentatively TRBD1 or TRBD2 (6 bases each). V lost 6 bases, J lost 1 base, and 12 bases lay in between. Per the germline V gene, CDR1 is DFQATT and CDR2 is SNEGSKA (reference sequence). The CDR3 spans 13 residues. The CDR3 reads CSAQRGAQETQYF. The CDR3 DNA sequence: TGCAGTGCCCAGAGGGGGGCCCAAGAGACCCAGTACTTC.

With regard to this clonotype: Being one base from a much bigger clone, this may be a read error. The V gene is TRBV6-6, the J gene TRBJ2-7, with 10 bases lining up with TRBD1. The CDR3 covers 15 residues. The trim removed 4 bases at V and 4 bases at J, leaving 7 bases unmatched. Germline values: CDR1 MNHNY, CDR2 SVGAGI (reference sequence). The CDR3 DNA reads as TGTGCCAGCAGTTCCCCGGGACAGGGGTGGTACGAGCAGTACTTC. Protein: CASSSPGQGWYEQYF.

On this clonotype itself: At one of its ends the junction is not consistent with the germline gene, which may arise from a read error. V and J are TRBV20-1 and TRBJ2-2; 7 bases are shared with TRBD1. Germline V lookup: CDR1 DFQATT, CDR2 SNEGSKA (reference sequence). This CDR3 has 12 residues. CDR3 loop: CGAPGQSGELFF. Here the CDR3 DNA reads TGCGGTGCCCCGGGACAGTCCGGGGAGCTGTTTTTT.